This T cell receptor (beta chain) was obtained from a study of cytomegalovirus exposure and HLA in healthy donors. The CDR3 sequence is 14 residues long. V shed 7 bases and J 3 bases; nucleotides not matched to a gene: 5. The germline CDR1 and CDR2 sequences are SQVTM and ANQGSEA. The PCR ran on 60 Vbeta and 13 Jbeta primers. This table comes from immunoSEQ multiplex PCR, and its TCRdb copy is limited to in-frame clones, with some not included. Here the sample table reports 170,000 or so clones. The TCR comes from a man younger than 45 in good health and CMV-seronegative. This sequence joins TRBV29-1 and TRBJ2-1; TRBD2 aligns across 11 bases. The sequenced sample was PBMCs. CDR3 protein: CSGLLAGDYNEQFF. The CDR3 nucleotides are TGCAGCGGCCTACTAGCGGGAGACTACAATGAGCAGTTCTTC.